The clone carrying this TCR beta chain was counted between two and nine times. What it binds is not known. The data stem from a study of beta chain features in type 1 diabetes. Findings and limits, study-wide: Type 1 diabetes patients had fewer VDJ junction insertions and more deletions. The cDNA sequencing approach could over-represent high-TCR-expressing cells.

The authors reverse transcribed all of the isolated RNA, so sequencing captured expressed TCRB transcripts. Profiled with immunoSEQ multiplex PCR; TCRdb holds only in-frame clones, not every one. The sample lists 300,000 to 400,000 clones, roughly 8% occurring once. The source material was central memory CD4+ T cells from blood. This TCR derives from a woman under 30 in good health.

The CDR3 reads CASSKGAGLSQKLFF. As DNA, the CDR3 is TGTGCCAGCAGCAAAGGGGCAGGGTTGAGTCAAAAACTGTTTTTT. The chain combines TRBV21-1 with TRBJ1-4; the table assigns TRBD1, which was not confirmed against the DNA. TRBV21-1 is shown as a pseudogene. The CDR3 extends over 15 amino acids.